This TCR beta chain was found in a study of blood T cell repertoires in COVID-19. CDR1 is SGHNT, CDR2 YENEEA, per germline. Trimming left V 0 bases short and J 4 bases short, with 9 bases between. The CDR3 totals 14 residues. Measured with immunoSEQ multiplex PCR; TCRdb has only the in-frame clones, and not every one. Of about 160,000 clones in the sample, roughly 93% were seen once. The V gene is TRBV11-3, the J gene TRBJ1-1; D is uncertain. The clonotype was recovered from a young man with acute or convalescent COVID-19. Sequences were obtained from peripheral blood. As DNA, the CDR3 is TGTGCCAGCAGCTTAGATCCCACGGGCACTGAAGCTTTCTTT. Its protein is CASSLDPTGTEAFF.